This T cell receptor (beta chain) appears in the sequencing data of a study of blood T cell repertoires in COVID-19. Study overall: Donors in the United States, Italy and Spain gave samples during acute or convalescent COVID-19. PBMCs, B-cell-depleted T cells, or T cells were the source of the cDNA or gDNA that made up the material.

Authors' processing steps: For nucleated cells, counts were estimated from reference gene primer amplification. Profiling relied on immunoSEQ multiplex PCR, and the TCRdb table lists in-frame clones only, not all of them. V, J and clone size were drawn from that table, and D and trimming were deduced from the DNA. The sample includes under 250,000 clones, around four fifths of them seen just once. The sequencing input was peripheral blood. This clonotype was sampled from a man between 40 and 49 years old with active or convalescent COVID-19.

The CDR3 DNA follows: TGTGCCAGCAGTGTGGGGGGAGGTGGAAACACCATATATTTT. This gives the protein CASSVGGGGNTIYF. This chain links TRBV6-6 with TRBJ1-3; TRBD1 is a possible D gene (5 bases). The CDR3 spans 14 residues. The V gene lost 5 bases and the J gene lost 3 bases, with 11 bases spanning the gap. Germline assignment: CDR1 MNHNY and CDR2 SVGAGI (reference sequence).